This T cell receptor beta chain was observed in a study of T cell clonotyping in hematopoietic cell transplantation. Study details: Recipient samples before transplant were obtained post-cytoreduction. Study conclusions and caveats: After transplant, recipient diversity fell while pathologically expanded clonotypes grew through day 180.

Described time point: recipient sample about 28 days before transplant, after cytoreduction. Recipient blood drawn about 28 days pretransplant and days 30, 100, 180 after. Using immunoSEQ multiplex PCR, the repertoire was profiled, and TCRdb retains in-frame clones only, with some absent. The sample lists approximately 22,000 clones; around 90% were seen once. Looked up from germline, CDR1 is SGHRS and CDR2 is YFSETQ. The CDR3 runs to 14 residues. V gave up 2 bases and J gave up 0 bases, with 9 bases separating them. A note on this clone: Its antigen is as yet unknown.

The sequence came from a young man with biphenotypic leukemia. Some clones in this sample may be carry-over from other donors' samples. The chain uses TRBV5-1 and TRBJ2-7, with a possible D match to TRBD2 (6 bases). Here the sequenced sample was peripheral blood mononuclear cells, taken before stem cell transplant. CDR3 nucleotide sequence: TGCGCCAGCAGCTTTGACGGGAGCTCCTACGAGCAGTACTTC. It codes for CASSFDGSSYEQYF.